Below are 29 T cell receptor beta chains sequenced from a single sample in a study of chemoradiotherapy in HPV16-positive cancers. Libraries were prepared by immunoSEQ multiplex PCR; TCRdb keeps only in-frame clonotypes and omits some of them. This sample has roughly 14,000 clones, with around 74% found just once. Sampling was conducted from a patient who underwent chemoradiotherapy. All receptors derive from a human donor with HPV-associated anogenital cancer.

J is TRBJ1-2 and V is TRBV28, with TRBD1 matching over 7 bases. After removal of 8 bases from V and 8 bases from J, the junction contained 8 bases not matched to a gene. Germline lookup yields CDR1 MDHEN and CDR2 SYDVKM. CDR3 length: 12 residues. DNA of the CDR3: TGTGCCAGCGCGGGACAGTATCTGGGCTACACCTTC. Encoded protein: CASAGQYLGYTF.

The gene calls are TRBV6-1 and TRBJ1-2; D call uncertain. Trimming stripped 4 bases from V and 4 bases from J, with 16 bases between. Germline V gene data show CDR1 as MNHNS and CDR2 as SASEGT. This CDR3 contains 15 residues. The CDR3 DNA reads TGTGCCAGCAGTGCCCAGGACGAAAGTCTCTATGGCTACACCTTC. The encoded protein is CASSAQDESLYGYTF.

This clone was observed once. This chain connects TRBV10-3 to TRBJ2-3, with 8 bases that match TRBD2. V shed 4 bases and J 5 bases; nucleotides not matched to a gene: 8. Germline loops: CDR1 ENHRY, CDR2 SYGVKD. CDR3 length: 15 residues. CDR3 loop: CAISGSAGAGDTQYF. The CDR3, as DNA: TGTGCCATCAGTGGCTCAGCGGGAGCGGGAGATACGCAGTATTTT.

The chain recombines TRBV5-1 with TRBJ1-4; no clear D. V shed 5 bases and J shed 7 bases, with 12 bases lying between them. This CDR3 has 13 amino acids. Germline values: CDR1 SGHRS, CDR2 YFSETQ. The CDR3 loop is CASSREAAEKLFF. The CDR3 DNA sequence: TGCGCCAGCAGTCGAGAAGCCGCTGAAAAACTGTTTTTT.

The chain uses TRBV7-9 and TRBJ2-7; 10 nucleotides line up with TRBD1. The germline gives CDR1 SEHNR, CDR2 FQNEAQ (reference sequence). This CDR3 contains 15 residues. The trim removed 4 bases at V and 1 base at J, leaving 4 bases unmatched. In DNA form, the CDR3 reads TGTGCCAGCAGCTCCCGGACAGGGGGTTCCTACGAGCAGTACTTC. As protein: CASSSRTGGSYEQYF.

This chain joins TRBV19 and TRBJ2-1, with 15 bases identical to TRBD2. Trimming took 6 bases from V and 8 from J; bases not matched to a gene: 5. CDR1 and CDR2 from the germline V gene are LNHDA and SQIVND (reference sequence). The CDR3 covers 15 residues. As DNA, the CDR3 is TGTGCCAGTAGAAGGACTAGCGGGAGGGCATATGAGCAGTTCTTC. Translating gives CASRRTSGRAYEQFF.

The V and J genes are TRBV5-5 and TRBJ2-2; D perhaps matches TRBD2 (5 bases). CDR1 is SGHKS, CDR2 YYEKEE, per germline (reference sequence). This CDR3 contains 13 residues. V shed 9 bases and J shed 7 bases, with 16 bases lying between them. DNA of the CDR3: TGTGCCATCGGACCCCCCGAGGGCGGGGAGCTGTTTTTT. It codes for CAIGPPEGGELFF.

On this clone itself: An end of the junction does not agree with germline; a read error may underlie this. The same CDR3 can be traced to other DNA sequences in this sample. The V gene is TRBV11-2, the J gene TRBJ2-2; D not resolved. CDR1 is SGHAT, CDR2 FQNNGV, per germline. The CDR3 length is 13 residues. CDR3 nucleotide sequence: TGTGCCAGCAGCTTAGAAAACAGCGGGGAGCTGTTTTTT. Its protein product is CASSLENSGELFF.

This clone was seen a few times. This chain uses TRBV19 with TRBJ1-1; the match to TRBD1 covers 7 bases. Trimming took 5 bases from V and 0 from J; bases not matched to a gene: 12. The length of the CDR3 is 17 residues. In germline, CDR1 is LNHDA, CDR2 SQIVND (reference sequence). CDR3 DNA: TGTGCCAGTAGTGGGCGACAGGGCAATTTCATGAACACTGAAGCTTTCTTT. This translates into CASSGRQGNFMNTEAFF.

This clone was detected once. The chain links TRBV10-2 to TRBJ2-5, with D hard to call. The CDR3 is 11 residues long. From germline, CDR1 is WSHSY and CDR2 SAAADI. Trimming cost V 7 bases and J 5 bases, with 8 bases left between them. CDR3 DNA sequence: TGCGCCAGCACCGATCGGGAGACCCAGTACTTC. Translating gives CASTDRETQYF.

Concerning this clone itself: Its ends do not fully match the called genes, so a read error is possible. The sample carries other DNA sequences with the same CDR3. V is TRBV7-6 and J is TRBJ2-3; D gene unclear. Germline V gene data show CDR1 as SGHVS and CDR2 as FNYEAQ. The CDR3 loop spans 14 amino acids. CDR3 DNA: TGTGCCAGTAGCTTAAGTCTAGGCACAGATACGCAGTATTTT. Translation: CASSLSLGTDTQYF.

This rearrangement joins TRBV11-1 to TRBJ2-1; unclear D gene. CDR3 length: 14 residues. Trimming shortened V by 5 bases and J by 4 bases, and 12 bases separated the two germline ends. Germline V gene data show CDR1 as SGHAT and CDR2 as FQDESV (reference sequence). This chain's CDR3 is CASSGRNGYNEQFF. The CDR3 region has the DNA TGTGCCAGCAGCGGACGGAACGGATACAATGAGCAGTTCTTC.

V is TRBV5-1 and J is TRBJ2-7; 7 bases align to TRBD2. There are 14 residues in the CDR3. J lost 0 bases, V lost 3 bases, and 3 bases had no gene match. Germline CDR1 reads SGHRS; CDR2 reads YFSETQ. CDR3 in amino acids: CASSSSSGSYEQYF. CDR3 sequence (DNA): TGCGCCAGCAGCTCCTCTAGCGGCTCCTACGAGCAGTACTTC. Full variable domain (outside the CDR3, taken from reference TRBV5-1 and TRBJ2-7): KAGVTQTPRYLIKTRGQQVTLSCSPISGHRSVSWYQQTPGQGLQFLFEYFSETQRNKGNFPGRFSGRQFSNSRSEMNVSTLELGDSALYLCASSSSSGSYEQYFGPGTRLTVT.

CDR3 sequence (DNA): TGTGCCTGGAGTCGTAATGAAAAACTGTTTTTT. Its translation: CAWSRNEKLFF. V and J are TRBV30 and TRBJ1-4; D remains unclear. The CDR3 covers 11 residues. The germline gives CDR1 GTSNPN, CDR2 SVGIG (reference sequence). With 2 bases removed from V and 4 bases from J, the gap between germline ends came to 2 bases.

The chain recombines TRBV9 with TRBJ1-1; D is unresolved. V lost 4 bases to trimming and J lost 7 bases, with 14 bases between them. From germline, CDR1 is SGDLS and CDR2 YYNGEE. The CDR3 is 13 residues long. Here the CDR3 reads CASSPVRQYEAFF. CDR3 sequence (DNA): TGTGCCAGCAGCCCCGTGAGGCAATATGAAGCTTTCTTT.

This clone was seen more than once but under ten times. This chain connects TRBV14 to TRBJ2-5; the match to TRBD2 covers 9 bases. The CDR3 sequence is 16 residues long. Germline CDR1 reads SGHDN; CDR2 reads FVKESK. V lost 1 base to trimming and J lost 7 bases; unmatched junction nucleotides: 10. The DNA of the CDR3 is TGTGCCAGCAGCCAAGGGGCTATTAGCGGGAGTCGGACCCAGTACTTC. Its protein product is CASSQGAISGSRTQYF.

This clone was seen a handful of times. The chain is built from TRBV29-1 and TRBJ2-7; 7 nucleotides line up with TRBD1. The V gene's germline CDR1 is SQVTM and CDR2 ANQGSEA. This CDR3 has 12 residues. V shed 4 bases, J shed 6 bases, and the junction held 6 bases outside the gene matches. The CDR3 protein is CSVAGTAIEQYF. In DNA, the CDR3 is TGCAGCGTTGCTGGGACAGCGATCGAGCAGTACTTC.

CDR3 loop: CASKREGPDTQYF. The CDR3 DNA sequence: TGTGCCAGCAAGCGGGAGGGCCCCGATACGCAGTATTTT. The chain carries TRBV7-9 and TRBJ2-3, with 10 bases identical to TRBD2. The CDR3 covers 13 residues. Germline values: CDR1 SEHNR, CDR2 FQNEAQ (reference sequence). Trimming at V came to 7 bases and at J to 6 bases, leaving 4 bases not matched to a gene.

V gene TRBV7-3 combines with J gene TRBJ2-1, with 8 bases fitting TRBD2. The trim removed 5 bases at V and 7 bases at J, leaving 10 bases unmatched. The germline V gene has CDR1 SGHTA and CDR2 FQGTGA. CDR3 length: 15 residues. The CDR3 region is CASSRQTGGENEQFF. The CDR3 DNA reads TGTGCCAGCAGCCGACAAACGGGGGGGGAAAATGAGCAGTTCTTC.

This clone was found a few times. V gene TRBV10-3 combines with J gene TRBJ2-7, with 10 bases aligning to TRBD2. Germline CDR1 reads ENHRY; CDR2 reads SYGVKD. V gave up 4 bases and J gave up 5 bases; unmatched junction bases: 8. There are 15 residues in the CDR3. The CDR3 region is CAISASGRGSDEQYF. For the CDR3, the DNA is TGTGCCATCAGTGCTAGCGGGAGAGGCTCTGACGAGCAGTACTTC.

The chain joins TRBV6-5 to TRBJ2-1; TRBD2 agrees at 7 bases. CDR1 is MNHEY and CDR2 is SVGAGI in the germline V gene. The CDR3 extends over 14 amino acids. The ends lost 9 bases at V and 4 bases at J; junction bases unmatched: 9. As DNA, the CDR3 is TGTGCCAGTTCTGGGAGCGGGAAATACAATGAGCAGTTCTTC. Translated, it gives CASSGSGKYNEQFF.

This chain connects TRBV19 to TRBJ2-4, with D perhaps TRBD1 or TRBD2 (5 bases each). This CDR3 is built from 13 residues. Deletions cut 1 base from V and 9 bases from J, with 10 bases between. Germline CDR1 reads LNHDA; CDR2 reads SQIVND (reference sequence). CDR3 nucleotide sequence: TGTGCCAGTAGTATAGTGGGGGTTGGCATTCAGTACTTC. Translating it yields CASSIVGVGIQYF. Complete variable domain (other parts from reference TRBV19 and TRBJ2-4): DGGITQSPKYLFRKEGQNVTLSCEQNLNHDAMYWYRQDPGQGLRLIYYSQIVNDFQKGDIAEGYSVSREKKESFPLTVTSAQKNPTAFYLCASSIVGVGIQYFGAGTRLSVL.

This clone was seen only once. The chain links TRBV7-9 to TRBJ2-1; D uncertain. Germline loops: CDR1 SEHNR, CDR2 FQNEAQ (reference sequence). The CDR3 spans 11 residues. V lost 5 bases and J 8 bases, leaving 7 bases between the germline ends. The CDR3 protein is CASSLSDEQFF. The CDR3 coding sequence is TGTGCCAGCAGCCTATCTGATGAGCAGTTCTTC.

This clone has only a few counts. This chain uses TRBV10-1 with TRBJ1-2; 10 bases align to TRBD1. The CDR3 totals 13 residues. Trimming cost V 6 bases and J 3 bases; bases outside gene matches: 1. CDR1 WNHNN and CDR2 SYGVQD come from the germline V gene (reference sequence). CDR3 DNA sequence: TGCGCCAGCAGCGGGACAGGGGACTATGGCTACACCTTC. Residues: CASSGTGDYGYTF.

This rearrangement joins TRBV29-1 to TRBJ2-2; D not certain. V dropped 3 bases and J dropped 2 bases, with 10 bases sitting between them. Looked up from germline, CDR1 is SQVTM and CDR2 is ANQGSEA. The CDR3 totals 14 residues. In DNA, the CDR3 is TGCAGCGTTGATGTCGGCCCAAACACCGGGGAGCTGTTTTTT. Translated: CSVDVGPNTGELFF.

In its sample, this clone was seen once. The J gene is TRBJ2-3, the V gene TRBV11-2; D not resolved. The germline V gene encodes CDR1 SGHAT and CDR2 FQNNGV. The V and J ends lost 0 bases and 3 bases respectively, with 16 bases between them. This CDR3 contains 17 residues. The CDR3 region has the DNA TGTGCCAGCAGCTTAGATCAATATAGCACGGATACAGATACGCAGTATTTT. It codes for CASSLDQYSTDTDTQYF.

The rearrangement links TRBV7-8 to TRBJ1-1; D is ambiguous. The CDR3 consists of 13 residues. V gave up 1 base and J gave up 4 bases, with 7 bases separating them. Germline V CDR1 and CDR2: SGHVS, FQNEAQ. Here the CDR3 reads CASSLVTGTEAFF. For the CDR3, the DNA is TGTGCCAGCAGCTTAGTCACGGGCACTGAAGCTTTCTTT.

The rearrangement uses TRBV11-2 and TRBJ2-1; 8 bases map to TRBD2. From germline, CDR1 is SGHAT and CDR2 FQNNGV. The V gene end was trimmed by 5 bases and the J gene end by 2 bases; junction bases not matched to a gene: 5. The CDR3 has 15 amino acids. CDR3 sequence reads: CASSRSGSPYNEQFF. As DNA, the CDR3 is TGTGCCAGCAGCCGGAGCGGGAGCCCCTACAATGAGCAGTTCTTC.

The chain recombines TRBV30 with TRBJ1-1, with D possibly being TRBD1 (5 bases). This CDR3 spans 14 amino acids. Trimming cost V 0 bases and J 1 base, with 9 bases left between them. The V gene's germline CDR1 is GTSNPN and CDR2 SVGIG (reference sequence). The CDR3 nucleotides are TGTGCCTGGAGTGTTGGGGGAAAGAACACTGAAGCTTTCTTT. Protein: CAWSVGGKNTEAFF.